The 10 T cell receptor beta chains below come from one sample, sequenced in a study of STAT5B mutations in CD4+ large granular lymphocyte leukemia. Only in-frame clones appear in the TCRdb table, and some are missing; sequencing was by immunoSEQ multiplex PCR. The repertoire holds more than 20,000 clones, with about 80% as singletons. Specimen: CD4+ T cells from blood buffy coats. The receptors shown here come from a human donor in good health.

V and J are TRBV19 and TRBJ2-1; TRBD2 matches at 13 bases. J was trimmed by 7 bases and V by 4 bases; bases with no gene match: 10. The CDR3 extends over 17 amino acids. Germline lookup yields CDR1 LNHDA and CDR2 SQIVND (reference sequence). CDR3 nucleotides: TGTGCCAGTAGTACCTCCGGACTAGCGGGAGCTAATAATGAGCAGTTCTTC. Its protein product is CASSTSGLAGANNEQFF.

The gene calls are TRBV11-3 and TRBJ2-4, with D possibly matching TRBD1 (6 bases). Germline CDR1 is SGHNT and CDR2 is YENEEA. The V end was cut by 5 bases, the J end by 3 bases, with 11 bases between. This CDR3 has 14 residues. Here the CDR3 reads CASSPRTVKNIQYF. The CDR3 DNA reads as TGTGCCAGCAGCCCGAGGACAGTCAAAAACATTCAGTACTTC.

This clone was recorded a few times. The V and J genes are TRBV30 and TRBJ1-5; no clear D gene. This CDR3 is 14 amino acids long. CDR1 GTSNPN and CDR2 SVGIG come from the germline V gene (reference sequence). V gave up 0 bases and J gave up 3 bases, with 9 bases separating them. This CDR3 reads CAWSVGQFNQPQHF. In DNA, the CDR3 is TGTGCCTGGAGTGTTGGGCAGTTCAATCAGCCCCAGCATTTT.

This chain connects TRBV7-2 to TRBJ2-1, with TRBD1 matching over 7 bases. The CDR3 length is 16 residues. J was trimmed by 4 bases and V by 1 base; bases with no gene match: 7. The germline V gene encodes CDR1 SGHTA and CDR2 FQGNSA. The CDR3 DNA follows: TGTGCCAGCAGCTTAGATGTGGGGACAGAGTACAATGAGCAGTTCTTC. It yields the protein CASSLDVGTEYNEQFF.

The CDR3 here is CASSNQDRETQYF. The CDR3 DNA reads TGTGCCAGTAGTAATCAGGACAGAGAGACCCAGTACTTC. The V and J genes are TRBV19 and TRBJ2-5; weak D call: TRBD1 (6 bases). This CDR3 has 13 amino acids. Per germline, CDR1 LNHDA and CDR2 SQIVND (reference sequence). V lost 4 bases, J lost 4 bases, and 10 bases lay in between.

This chain links TRBV28 with TRBJ2-7; 9 bases are a match to TRBD2. The germline V gene encodes CDR1 MDHEN and CDR2 SYDVKM. The J segment lost 5 bases and the V segment lost 1 base, leaving 6 bases of the junction unmatched. This CDR3 is 15 amino acids long. This chain's CDR3 is CASSLSTSGRNEQYF. CDR3 DNA: TGTGCCAGCAGTTTATCGACTAGCGGAAGGAACGAGCAGTACTTC. Using reference TRBV28 and TRBJ2-7 for the parts outside the CDR3, the full variable domain is DVKVTQSSRYLVKRTGEKVFLECVQDMDHENMFWYRQDPGLGLRLIYFSYDVKMKEKGDIPEGYSVSREKKERFSLILESASTNQTSMYLCASSLSTSGRNEQYFGPGTRLTVT.

This sequence joins TRBV5-6 and TRBJ2-3, with D unresolved. The germline gives CDR1 SGHDT, CDR2 YYEEEE. V lost 0 bases, J lost 5 bases, and 13 bases lay in between. The CDR3 extends over 15 amino acids. CDR3 bases: TGTGCCAGCAGCTTGGTTGCTTTGCGCCTAGATACGCAGTATTTT. Protein sequence: CASSLVALRLDTQYF.

The rearrangement links TRBV19 to TRBJ2-5; TRBD2 agrees at 7 bases. Germline CDR1 LNHDA, CDR2 SQIVND (reference sequence). Germline trimming cut 4 bases from V and 5 bases from J; bases unmatched to any gene: 7. The CDR3 covers 14 residues. The chain's CDR3 is CASSNLAARETQYF. CDR3 DNA: TGTGCCAGTAGTAATCTAGCGGCTAGGGAGACCCAGTACTTC.

The rearrangement links TRBV30 to TRBJ1-5; D is possibly TRBD1 (5 bases). From germline, CDR1 is GTSNPN and CDR2 SVGIG (reference sequence). The CDR3 contains 13 residues. The ends were cut back, 2 bases at V and 5 bases at J, with 10 bases in the middle. The CDR3 bases are TGTGCCTGGAGTCTTGACAGAGATCAGCCCCAGCATTTT. It encodes CAWSLDRDQPQHF.

The rearrangement joins TRBV10-1 to TRBJ1-2; 7 positions match TRBD1. The CDR3 is made up of 14 amino acids. Looked up from germline, CDR1 is WNHNN and CDR2 is SYGVQD (reference sequence). J lost 2 bases, V lost 0 bases, and 0 bases had no gene match. CDR3 bases: TGCGCCAGCAGTGAGTCGACAGGGAACTATGGCTACACCTTC. Amino acids: CASSESTGNYGYTF.